Listed below are T cell receptor beta chains from one sample, sequenced in a study of shared clonotypes between healthy human individuals. Using immunoSEQ multiplex PCR, the repertoire was profiled, and TCRdb retains in-frame clones only, with some absent. The sample shows about 2.4 million clones, about 92% of them seen only once. What was sequenced was naive CD4+ T cells sorted from blood. Source of these receptors: a man younger than 35 in good health. Both conserved end residues are part of each CDR3. The D gene is left open where the match is weak. Clone sizes are given selectively: once, few, many, or a class where the clone is expanded.

>TRBD1|TRBV2|NA|TRBJ1-1
TGTGCCAGCAGTGCTTGGACAGGGATCTCGGTCTACACTGAAGCTTTCTTT
CASSAWTGISVYTEAFF
>NA|TRBV18|NA|TRBJ1-4
TGTGCCAGCTCACCACCGCAAGAAAAACTGTTTTTT
CASSPPQEKLFF
>NA|TRBV6-5|NA|TRBJ1-1
TGTGCCAGCAGTTTGGCTGGGAAGGGCACTGAAGCTTTCTTT
CASSLAGKGTEAFF
>NA|TRBV5-1|NA|TRBJ2-5
TGCGCCAGCAGCTTGGGACGGGGGATGGAGACCCAGTACTTC
CASSLGRGMETQYF
>NA|TRBV25-1|NA|TRBJ2-1
TGTGCCAGCAGTGTACAGAACAATGAGCAGTTCTTC
CASSVQNNEQFF
>TRBD2|TRBV7-9|NA|TRBJ2-1
TGTGCCAGCAGCCTAGCGGGGGCCTACAATGAGCAGTTCTTC
CASSLAGAYNEQFF
>NA|TRBV7-9|NA|TRBJ1-2
TGTGCCAGCAGCCACGACATTGGGCCCGGGTCTAAGACTACCAATGGCTACACCTTC
CASSHDIGPGSKTTNGYTF
>TRBD2|TRBV2|NA|TRBJ2-3
TGTGCCAGCAAGCGGGAGTGGGGTACAGATACGCAGTATTTT
CASKREWGTDTQYF
>NA|TRBV4-1|once|TRBJ2-3
TGCGCCAGCAGCCACAAGGATACGCAGTATTTT
CASSHKDTQYF
>TRBD1|TRBV10-2|NA|TRBJ2-5
TGCGCCAGCAGTGATACGGGGACAGGGTATCGAGAGACCCAGTACTTC
CASSDTGTGYRETQYF
>TRBD2|TRBV10-3|NA|TRBJ2-3
TGTGCCATCACTCCTAGCGGGGGGTACGATACGCAGTATTTT
CAITPSGGYDTQYF
>NA|TRBV30|NA|TRBJ1-2
TGTGCCTGGAGTGCACCAGGGTCTGCTAACTATGGCTACACCTTC
CAWSAPGSANYGYTF
>NA|TRBV6-5|NA|TRBJ1-2
TGTGCCAGCAGTTACTCGCTCACCTCTAACTATGGCTACACCTTC
CASSYSLTSNYGYTF
>NA|TRBV27|NA|TRBJ2-1
TGTGCCAGCACGTTCCGGGGCTTCGGCAACAATGAGCAGTTCTTC
CASTFRGFGNNEQFF
>NA|TRBV7-2|few|TRBJ2-7
TGTGCCAGCAGGGTCTCCTACGAGCAGTACTTC
CASRVSYEQYF
>TRBD1|TRBV6-5|NA|TRBJ2-7
TGTGCCAGCAGTCGCCCGGGACAGGGCTCCTACGAACAGTACTTC
CASSRPGQGSYEQYF
>NA|TRBV7-7|NA|TRBJ1-1
TGTGCTAGCAGCTTAGACAGCCTCCACCGATATATGAACACTGAAGCTTTCTTT
CASSLDSLHRYMNTEAFF
>TRBD1|TRBV5-1|NA|TRBJ1-1
TGCGCCAGCAGTAGATACGGGACAGCGAACACTGAAGCTTTCTTT
CASSRYGTANTEAFF
>NA|TRBV5-4|NA|TRBJ2-3
TGTGCCAGCAGCTTGTCCCCAACGAGCACAGATACGCAGTATTTT
CASSLSPTSTDTQYF
>TRBD2|TRBV7-9|once|TRBJ2-7
TGTGCCAGCAGCTTAATCGGACTAGCGGGAGCTTACGAGCAGTACTTC
CASSLIGLAGAYEQYF
>TRBD2|TRBV10-3|NA|TRBJ2-5
TGTGCCATCAGTGAGTCGCTAGCGGGAGAACTGGAGACCCAGTACTTC
CAISESLAGELETQYF
>TRBD2|TRBV19|NA|TRBJ2-3
TGTGCCAGTAGTCACGGTCCGAGAGGAGCGGGGTTCACAGATACGCAGTATTTT
CASSHGPRGAGFTDTQYF